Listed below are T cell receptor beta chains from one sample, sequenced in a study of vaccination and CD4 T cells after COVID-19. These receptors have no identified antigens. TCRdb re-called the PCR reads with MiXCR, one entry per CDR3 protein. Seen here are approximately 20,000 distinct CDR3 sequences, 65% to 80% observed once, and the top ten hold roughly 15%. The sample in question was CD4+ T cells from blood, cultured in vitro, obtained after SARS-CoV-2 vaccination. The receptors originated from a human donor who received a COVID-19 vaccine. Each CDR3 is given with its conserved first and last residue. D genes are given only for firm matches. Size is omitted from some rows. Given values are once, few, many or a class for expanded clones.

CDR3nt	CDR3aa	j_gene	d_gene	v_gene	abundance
TGTGCCAGCAGTGAATTAACGGGACGGGGGACCCAGTACTTC	CASSELTGRGTQYF	TRBJ2-5	.	TRBV6-1	once
TGTGCCAGCAGCTCGACAGCTAACTATGGCTACACCTTC	CASSSTANYGYTF	TRBJ1-2	.	TRBV7-6	few
TGTGCCACCAGTGAAATAGGGGGGACCCAGTACTTC	CATSEIGGTQYF	TRBJ2-5	.	TRBV24-1	.
TGTGCCAGCAGGGGGTCAGGCACTGAAGCTTTCTTT	CASRGSGTEAFF	TRBJ1-1	.	TRBV2	.
TGTGCCACCAGCCGGGACAGGTTATCCTACGAGCAGTACTTC	CATSRDRLSYEQYF	TRBJ2-7	TRBD1	TRBV15	.
TGTGCCAGCAGGGCCTTGGGAACGGGCCCCGAAAAACTGTTTTTT	CASRALGTGPEKLFF	TRBJ1-4	.	TRBV6-1	.
TGTGCCAGCAGGCCTACAGTCTCTGGAAACACCATATATTTT	CASRPTVSGNTIYF	TRBJ1-3	.	TRBV2	.
TGCGCCAGCAGCAGGCCGGGACAGCCCTACGAGCAGTACTTC	CASSRPGQPYEQYF	TRBJ2-7	TRBD1	TRBV5-1	.
TGTGCCAGCAGACTAGCGGGGGGCCCCGGGGAGCTGTTTTTT	CASRLAGGPGELFF	TRBJ2-2	TRBD2	TRBV4-2	.
TGTGCCAGCAGTGGGTCAGGGGGCGCGGATGGCTACACCTTC	CASSGSGGADGYTF	TRBJ1-2	TRBD1	TRBV25-1	.
TGTGCCACCAGTGAATCCGGCCTCTCTGGCTACACCTTC	CATSESGLSGYTF	TRBJ1-2	.	TRBV24-1	.
TGTGCCAGCAGTTTGTTTCAGGGGAGCAACGAGCAGTACTTC	CASSLFQGSNEQYF	TRBJ2-7	.	TRBV12-3/TRBV12-4	.
TGTGCCACCAGTGGTTCTGGGACAGGGTCGGTTGAGACCCAGTACTTC	CATSGSGTGSVETQYF	TRBJ2-5	TRBD1	TRBV24-1	.
TGTGCCAGCAGCTTAATGTACGGTGACACTGAAGCTTTCTTT	CASSLMYGDTEAFF	TRBJ1-1	.	TRBV7-9	.
TGTGCCAGTAGTATATTCAGGGGCGCTAATTCACCCCTCCACTTT	CASSIFRGANSPLHF	TRBJ1-6	.	TRBV19	.
TGCGCCAGCAGGGACCTTCGGAACGTCGGTGGCTACACCTTC	CASRDLRNVGGYTF	TRBJ1-2	.	TRBV5-1	.
TGCAGTGCTAGCGGTACCAGAGGGAAGGCCCAGCATTTT	CSASGTRGKAQHF	TRBJ1-5	.	TRBV20-1	few
TGTGCCTGGAACAGCGGGGGGCAACTAACGAACACCGGGGAGCTGTTTTTT	CAWNSGGQLTNTGELFF	TRBJ2-2	TRBD2	TRBV30	.
TGTGCCAGCAGTGAAAGGACAGGGGGGGAAAAACTGTTTTTT	CASSERTGGEKLFF	TRBJ1-4	TRBD1	TRBV2	.
TGCAGTGCTAGAATTCCTCCCGGGAACGAGCAGTACTTC	CSARIPPGNEQYF	TRBJ2-7	.	TRBV20-1	.
TGTGCCAGCAGTTACCGGGACAGGTCCTATGGCTACACCTTC	CASSYRDRSYGYTF	TRBJ1-2	TRBD1	TRBV6-5	.
TGTGCCAGCAGCTTGATATCCGGGGAGCTGTTTTTT	CASSLISGELFF	TRBJ2-2	.	TRBV5-4	.
TGTGCCAGCAGCCGGACTAGTCAGGGAGAGACCCAGTACTTC	CASSRTSQGETQYF	TRBJ2-5	TRBD2	TRBV6-1	.
TGTGCCTGGAGTGTGAACAGGGGGAAGCCCCAGCATTTT	CAWSVNRGKPQHF	TRBJ1-5	TRBD1	TRBV30	once
TGCAGTGCTAGTTCGTTCGACACTTACTACAATGAGCAGTTCTTC	CSASSFDTYYNEQFF	TRBJ2-1	.	TRBV20-1	once
TGTGCCAGCAGCGCGACGGGACAGGGTGGCTACACCTTC	CASSATGQGGYTF	TRBJ1-2	TRBD1	TRBV25-1	.
TGTGCCAGTAGTTCGGCCTTGGGGGGGACAGGGATTCAGCCCCAGCATTTT	CASSSALGGTGIQPQHF	TRBJ1-5	TRBD1	TRBV19	.